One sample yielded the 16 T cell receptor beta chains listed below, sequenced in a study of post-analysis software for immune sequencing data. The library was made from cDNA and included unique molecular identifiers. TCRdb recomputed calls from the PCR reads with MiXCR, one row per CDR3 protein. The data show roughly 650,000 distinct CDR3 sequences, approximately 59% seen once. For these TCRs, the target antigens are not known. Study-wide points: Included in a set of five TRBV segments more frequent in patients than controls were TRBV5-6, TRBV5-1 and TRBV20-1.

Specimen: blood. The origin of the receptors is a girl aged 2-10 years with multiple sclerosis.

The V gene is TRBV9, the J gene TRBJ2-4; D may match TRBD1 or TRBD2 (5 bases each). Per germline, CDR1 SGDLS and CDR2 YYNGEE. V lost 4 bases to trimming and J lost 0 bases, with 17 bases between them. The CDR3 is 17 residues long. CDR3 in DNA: TGTGCCAGCAGCCCCCGAGAAGGGACGCTAGCCAAAAACATTCAGTACTTC. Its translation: CASSPREGTLAKNIQYF.

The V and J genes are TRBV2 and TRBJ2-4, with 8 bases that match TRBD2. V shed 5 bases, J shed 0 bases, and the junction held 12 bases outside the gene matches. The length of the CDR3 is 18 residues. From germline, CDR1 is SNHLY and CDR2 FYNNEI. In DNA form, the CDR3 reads TGTGCCAGCAGTACGAATCTTAAAGCGGGGGTAGCCAAAAACATTCAGTACTTC. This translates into CASSTNLKAGVAKNIQYF.

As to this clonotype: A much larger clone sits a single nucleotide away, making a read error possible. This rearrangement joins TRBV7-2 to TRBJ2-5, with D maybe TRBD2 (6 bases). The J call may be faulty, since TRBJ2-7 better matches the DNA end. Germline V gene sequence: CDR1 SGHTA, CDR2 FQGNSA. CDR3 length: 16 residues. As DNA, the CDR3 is TGTGCCAGCAGCTTAAGTGCCGAGCGGGCCACCTACGAGCAGTACTTC. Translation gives CASSLSAERATYEQYF.

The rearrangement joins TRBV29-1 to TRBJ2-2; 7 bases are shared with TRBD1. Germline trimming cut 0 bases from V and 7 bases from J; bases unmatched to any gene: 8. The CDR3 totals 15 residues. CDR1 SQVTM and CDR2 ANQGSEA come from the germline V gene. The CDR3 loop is CSVEEPTGLFGELFF. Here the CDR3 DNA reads TGCAGCGTTGAAGAGCCGACAGGGCTGTTCGGGGAGCTGTTTTTT.

CDR3 amino acids: CASSQRGLFAGYEQYF. The DNA of the CDR3 is TGTGCCAGCAGCCAACGGGGGCTCTTCGCGGGTTACGAGCAGTACTTC. V is TRBV3-1 and J is TRBJ2-4; D possibly matches TRBD1 or TRBD2 (6 bases each). The DNA end favors TRBJ2-7, so the J call may be wrong. The CDR3 loop spans 16 amino acids. CDR1 and CDR2 from the germline V gene are LGHDT and YNNKEL (reference sequence).

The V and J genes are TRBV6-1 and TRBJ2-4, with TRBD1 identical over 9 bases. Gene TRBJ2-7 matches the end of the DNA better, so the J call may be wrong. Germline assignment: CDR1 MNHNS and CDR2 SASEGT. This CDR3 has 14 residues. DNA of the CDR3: TGTGCCAGCTGTCCCGGGACAGGGAGCTACGAGCAGTACTTC. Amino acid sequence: CASCPGTGSYEQYF.

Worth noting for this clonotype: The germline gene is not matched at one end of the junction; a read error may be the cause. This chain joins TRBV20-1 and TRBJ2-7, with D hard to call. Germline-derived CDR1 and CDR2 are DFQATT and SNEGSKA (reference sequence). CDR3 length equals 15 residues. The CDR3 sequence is CGARDQDEAYYEQYF. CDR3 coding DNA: TGCGGTGCTAGAGATCAGGACGAGGCATACTACGAGCAGTACTTC.

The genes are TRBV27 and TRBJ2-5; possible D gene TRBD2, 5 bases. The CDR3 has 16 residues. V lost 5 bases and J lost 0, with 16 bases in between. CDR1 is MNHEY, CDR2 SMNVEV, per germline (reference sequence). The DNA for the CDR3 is TGTGCCAGCAGTACGTTCCCGGGAAACAACCAAGAGACCCAGTACTTC. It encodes CASSTFPGNNQETQYF.

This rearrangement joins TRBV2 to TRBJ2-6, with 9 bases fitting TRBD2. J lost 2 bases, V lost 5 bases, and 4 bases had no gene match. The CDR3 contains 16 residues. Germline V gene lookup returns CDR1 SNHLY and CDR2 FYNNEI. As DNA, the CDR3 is TGTGCCAGCAGTCTTATAGCGGGAGCTGGGGCCAACGTCCTGACTTTC. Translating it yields CASSLIAGAGANVLTF.

The CDR3 bases are TGCGCCAGCAGCCCGACTAGCGGGATGTACGAGCAGTACTTC. This sequence encodes CASSPTSGMYEQYF. The V and J genes are TRBV5-1 and TRBJ2-7; TRBD2 matches 11 bases. The CDR3 extends over 14 amino acids. Germline CDR1 SGHRS, CDR2 YFSETQ. The junction had 4 bases not matched to a gene; V was cut back by 4 bases and J by 4 bases.

The CDR3 is CATRTEDTQYF. The CDR3 nucleotides are TGTGCCACCCGTACGGAAGATACGCAGTATTTT. The gene calls are TRBV10-3 and TRBJ2-3; D is unclear. This CDR3 has 11 amino acids. Trimming cost V 10 bases and J 5 bases, with 10 bases left between them. Germline-derived CDR1 and CDR2 are ENHRY and SYGVKD.

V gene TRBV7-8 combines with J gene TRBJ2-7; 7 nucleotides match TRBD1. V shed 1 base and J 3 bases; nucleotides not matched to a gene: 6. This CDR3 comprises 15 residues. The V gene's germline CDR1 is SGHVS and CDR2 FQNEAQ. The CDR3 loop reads CASSLVGDSFYEQYF. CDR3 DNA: TGTGCCAGCAGCTTAGTGGGGGACAGTTTCTACGAGCAGTACTTC.

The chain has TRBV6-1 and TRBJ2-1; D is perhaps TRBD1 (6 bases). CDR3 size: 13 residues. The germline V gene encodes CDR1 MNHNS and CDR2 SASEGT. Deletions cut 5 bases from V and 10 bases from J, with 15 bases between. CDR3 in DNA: TGTGCCAGCAGTCCGTCACAGGGACACGAGCAGTTCTTC. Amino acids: CASSPSQGHEQFF.

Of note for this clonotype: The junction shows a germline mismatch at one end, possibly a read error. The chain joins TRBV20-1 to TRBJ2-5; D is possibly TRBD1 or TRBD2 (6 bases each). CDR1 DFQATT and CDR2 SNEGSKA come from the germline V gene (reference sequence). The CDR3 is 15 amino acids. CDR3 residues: CGAIQGTGGRETQYF. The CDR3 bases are TGCGGTGCTATCCAGGGGACTGGTGGCAGAGAGACCCAGTACTTC.

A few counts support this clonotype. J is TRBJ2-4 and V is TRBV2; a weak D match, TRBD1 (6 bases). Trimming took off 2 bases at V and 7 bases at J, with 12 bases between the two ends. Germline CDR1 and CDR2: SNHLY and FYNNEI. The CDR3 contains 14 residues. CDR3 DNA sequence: TGTGCCAGCAGTGAAAGGGGGAACTTTAACATTCAGTACTTC. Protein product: CASSERGNFNIQYF.

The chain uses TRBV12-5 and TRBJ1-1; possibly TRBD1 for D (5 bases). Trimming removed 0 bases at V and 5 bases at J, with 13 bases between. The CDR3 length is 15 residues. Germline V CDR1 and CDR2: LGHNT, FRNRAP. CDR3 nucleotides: TGTGCTAGTGGTTTGGTTAGGGCGGGGGGGACTGAAGCTTTCTTT. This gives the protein CASGLVRAGGTEAFF.